This entry concerns a single TCR beta chain. Germline CDR1 and CDR2: SGHRS and YFSETQ. The CDR3 sequence is 11 residues long. V lost 4 bases and J lost 5, with 6 bases in between. This sample was taken from a study of technical replicates of blood from a few donors. Assay used: immunoSEQ multiplex PCR; TCRdb lists only in-frame clones, some missing. There are approximately 59,000 clones in the sample; more than 75% occur only once, and 4% to 5.5% lies in the top ten. What was sequenced was PBMCs. This chain links TRBV5-1 with TRBJ2-5, with a weak D call TRBD2 (6 bases). The clonotype originates from a human donor in good health. Some clones in this sample may be carry-over from other donors' samples. CDR3 residues: CASSREETQYF. The CDR3 nucleotides read TGCGCCAGCAGCCGGGAGGAGACCCAGTACTTC.